This entry features one TCR beta chain sequence. Its antigen is still unknown. No quality values exist for individual bases; no much larger clone is one base distant. This sample is part of a study of response to subunit inactivated influenza vaccine (dated by TCRdb to the late 2010s). Looking at the study overall: To follow how T cells responded to a trivalent subunit inactivated influenza vaccine, the researchers relied on deep quantitative profiling of the T cell receptor repertoire.

The method was RT-PCR. The sample was run on an Illumina HiSeq 2500. TCRdb handled the public reads itself, with Q25 trimming in fastp and clone calling in MiXCR, and kept productive beta chains. Entries that share a CDR3 protein sequence are merged under the most common genes and DNA. The sample has a few hundred thousand distinct CDR3 sequences on record, approximately 10% of them singletons. Roughly 9.6% of the sample rests with the top ten. The full study reports these points: It was suggested by the authors that each seasonal influenza vaccination may recruit only a limited number of new T cells.

V gives up 0 bases and J gives up 7 bases, and the segment between their germline ends measures 11 bases. The CDR3 has 13 amino acids, counting the end cysteine and phenylalanine. Only CDR3 DNA remains: 39 bases, in frame from the first base. According to the germline V gene, CDR1 reads SGDLS and CDR2 reads YYNGEE. The same sample was also studied in work on T cells expressing NK-cell markers. The second investigation adds: The TCR beta cDNA libraries were made using 5'RACE template switching, a step that added both a universal primer site and unique molecular identifiers. TCR beta-chain repertoires were profiled in sorted CD3+CD56+NKG2C+, CD3+CD56+NKG2C- and CD3+CD56-NKG2C+ T-cell subsets from several donors. Among the eight sequenced donors, only one was HCMV-seronegative, while the other seven were HCMV-seropositive. To restrict sorting to alphabetaTCR-expressing T cells, an anti-gammadeltaTCR antibody was added in several experiments. In six donors, the dominant CD3+CD56+NKG2C+ clonotypes were among the top 10 CD8+ clonotypes and accounted for about 1.0-7.5% of CD8+ T cells. Those dominant clonotypes were again the most abundant among CD3+CD56-NKG2C+ cells in several donors, at about 25-65%. It remained unclear whether the expanded NKG2C-expressing T cell clones were specific for HCMV antigens. All eight donors whose samples were sequenced were randomly selected healthy volunteers, three of them men and five women. A commercial ELISA kit detecting HCMV-specific IgG in serum was used to determine HCMV serostatus. Ficoll density gradient centrifugation was used to isolate peripheral blood mononuclear cells from blood. Bulk peripheral blood T-cell repertoires were additionally sequenced from unsorted PBMC for six donors. Synthesis of cDNA was primed from the TCR beta constant segment and was followed by two consecutive PCR amplification steps. Libraries were sequenced as 2 x 150 bp reads on Illumina HiSeq 2000/2500, MiSeq or NextSeq. Reads were demultiplexed and grouped by UMI with MIGEC, and clonotypes were assembled and quantified with MiTCR. Only TCR cDNA sequences supported by at least two reads were kept to exclude erroneous sequences. The tcR package was used for downstream repertoire analysis, with clonotypes matched between fractions based on CDR3 nucleotide sequence plus V segment. VDJmatch was used to annotate antigen specificity against VDJdb, with one amino acid substitution in CDR3 allowed.

This TCR derives from a man aged 50-59 years who received an inactivated influenza vaccine. Donor details come from another sample of the same person, matched by shared clones. The sequenced sample was PBMCs from blood, obtained on the day of vaccination. The sequence joins TRBV9 to TRBJ2-7; the D gene identity is not certain. The DNA reads as follows: TGTGCCAGCAGCGTAGGGAGCCTAGGGGAGCAGTACTTC. Its amino acids are CASSVGSLGEQYF.